The clone carrying this T cell receptor beta chain occurred a few times. These data come from a study of blood T cells in healthy people across ages. The authors ran a second PCR of 7 to 11 cycles using a sample-barcoded 5' primer and a J-beta primer mix. TCRdb re-analysed the 5' RACE reads in MiXCR, keeping a single row per CDR3 protein. This table has 900,000 to 950,000 distinct CDR3 sequences, 25% to 35% appearing once. These same data were also listed under a study on T cells of mothers and their children.

The sequenced sample consisted of blood. The receptor was derived from a woman aged 40 to 49 in good health.

The CDR3 region is CASSASVGGGGGAFF. CDR3 in DNA: TGTGCCAGCAGCGCCAGCGTGGGGGGGGGAGGAGGAGCTTTCTTT. The chain links TRBV5-5 to TRBJ1-1, with D perhaps TRBD1 (5 bases). Per germline, CDR1 SGHKS and CDR2 YYEKEE (reference sequence). The CDR3 loop spans 15 amino acids. Trimming pared 4 bases from V and 10 bases from J, leaving 23 bases between.